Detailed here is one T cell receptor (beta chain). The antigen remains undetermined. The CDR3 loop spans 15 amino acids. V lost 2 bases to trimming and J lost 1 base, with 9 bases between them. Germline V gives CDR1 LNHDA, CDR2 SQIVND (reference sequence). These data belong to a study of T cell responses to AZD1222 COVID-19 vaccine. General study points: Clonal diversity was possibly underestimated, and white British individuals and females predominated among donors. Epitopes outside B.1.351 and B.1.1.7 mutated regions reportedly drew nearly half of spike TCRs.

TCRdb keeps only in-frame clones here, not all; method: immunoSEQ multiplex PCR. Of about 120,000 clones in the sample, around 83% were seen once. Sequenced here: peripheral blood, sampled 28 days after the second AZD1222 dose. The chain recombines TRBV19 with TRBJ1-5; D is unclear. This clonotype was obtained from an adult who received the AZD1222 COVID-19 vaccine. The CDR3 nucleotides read TGTGCCAGTAGTATACAGGAATCAAGCAATCAGCCCCAGCATTTT. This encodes CASSIQESSNQPQHF.